Listed below are T cell receptor beta chains from one sample, sequenced in a study of OX40 agonist ivuxolimab in advanced cancers. Profiling relied on immunoSEQ multiplex PCR, and the TCRdb table lists in-frame clones only, not all of them. The repertoire holds around 84,000 clones, with approximately 93% as singletons. The specimen was CD4+ or CD8+ T cells sorted from blood, collected in a trial of the OX40 agonist ivuxolimab. The receptors shown here come from an adult with an advanced solid tumor such as melanoma, head and neck, liver or kidney cancer. The CDR3 runs from the conserved cysteine through the conserved F or W. The D gene is left open where the match is weak. Clone size is stated in some rows and not others, as once, few, many or a class when expanded.

TRBJ1-2 | many | TRBV28 | - | TGTGCCATCCTGGGTGGGGGGCTCTATGGCTACACCTTC | CAILGGGLYGYTF
TRBJ2-2 | - | TRBV4-1 | - | TGCGCCAGCAGCCCGTCGACACCCGCCGTGGGGGAGCTGTTTTTT | CASSPSTPAVGELFF
TRBJ2-7 | - | TRBV5-1 | TRBD1 | TGCGCCAGCAGCTGGACAGGGGGCCCCTACGAGCAGTACTTC | CASSWTGGPYEQYF
TRBJ2-1 | - | TRBV11-3 | TRBD2 | TGTGCCAGCAGCCAACGGACTAGCGGGTGGGTTTTGAATGAGCAGTTCTTC | CASSQRTSGWVLNEQFF
TRBJ1-3 | - | TRBV7-9 | - | TGTGCCAGCAGCATCATGAGCTCTGGAAACACCATATATTTT | CASSIMSSGNTIYF
TRBJ2-7 | - | TRBV5-1 | TRBD1 | TGCGCCAGCAGCTTGGACTCTAGGGGGCCCAACTACGAGCAGTACTTC | CASSLDSRGPNYEQYF
TRBJ2-1 | - | TRBV4-3 | - | TGCGCCAGCAGCCAAGATTCGCAGGCGAGCGGGTACAGAGGTGGTGAGCAGTTCTTC | CASSQDSQASGYRGGEQFF
TRBJ2-1 | - | TRBV7-2 | - | TGTGCCAGCAGCTTAGAGGTTCGACTGTACAATGAGCAGTTCTTC | CASSLEVRLYNEQFF
TRBJ1-1 | - | TRBV30 | - | TGTGCCTGGAGTACGGTGGTGGACGGAGCTTTCTTT | CAWSTVVDGAFF
TRBJ2-1 | - | TRBV27 | TRBD2 | TGTGCCAGCATCCGACTAGCGGGAGAGTATGAGCAGTTCTTC | CASIRLAGEYEQFF
TRBJ1-4 | - | TRBV6-5 | - | TGTGCCAGTAAGAACCCAGGGGTTAGAGAAAAACTGTTTTTT | CASKNPGVREKLFF
TRBJ2-1 | - | TRBV6-5 | - | TGTGCCAGCAGTTACGGGCCAGCCTACAATGAGCAGTTCTTC | CASSYGPAYNEQFF
TRBJ2-7 | - | TRBV9 | - | TGTGCCAGCAGCCCCCGGCTCGCCTACGAGCAGTACTTC | CASSPRLAYEQYF
TRBJ1-2 | - | TRBV14 | TRBD1 | TGTGCCAGCAGCCGGGACATGGGACAGGTGCCAGCTAACTATGGCTACACCTTC | CASSRDMGQVPANYGYTF
TRBJ2-7 | - | TRBV7-2 | TRBD2 | TGTGCCAGCAGCTTACATCCCTCCGGAGCTAGCGGGAGTTCCTACGAGCAGTACTTC | CASSLHPSGASGSSYEQYF
TRBJ2-3 | - | TRBV4-2 | - | TGTGCCAGCAGCCAAGATCTGGTGTACCATACGCAGTATTTT | CASSQDLVYHTQYF
TRBJ2-6 | - | TRBV5-4 | - | TGTGCCACCGCCGGGACCTCTGGGGCCAACGTCCTGACTTTC | CATAGTSGANVLTF
TRBJ2-6 | - | TRBV19 | - | TGTGCCAGTAGAATCGGACCTGGGGCCAACGTCCTGACTTTC | CASRIGPGANVLTF
TRBJ2-7 | few | TRBV27 | TRBD2 | TGTGCCAGCAGTTCGGGGACTAGCGGGGGGGGCGAGCAGTACTTC | CASSSGTSGGGEQYF
TRBJ1-1 | - | TRBV30 | - | TGTGCCTGGAGTATAGGGGTCACGACGCGGAACACTGAAGCTTTCTTT | CAWSIGVTTRNTEAFF
TRBJ2-1 | - | TRBV9 | - | TGTGCCAGCAGCTCCGAGGGATCAGTCTACAATGAGCAGTTCTTC | CASSSEGSVYNEQFF
TRBJ2-3 | - | TRBV28 | TRBD2 | TGTGCCAGCAGTTTAACTAGCGGAAACACAGATACGCAGTATTTT | CASSLTSGNTDTQYF
TRBJ2-7 | - | TRBV6-5 | - | TGTGCCAGCAGTTCGCACAGGGCCCCTTCCTACGAGCAGTACTTC | CASSSHRAPSYEQYF
TRBJ2-7 | - | TRBV14 | TRBD1 | TGTGCCAGCAGCCAAACCGGGACAGGCATAAGGGAGCAGTACTTC | CASSQTGTGIREQYF
TRBJ2-4 | - | TRBV6-4 | - | TGTGCCAGCAGTGCGACGACGGAAAAAAACATTCAGTACTTC | CASSATTEKNIQYF
TRBJ2-7 | - | TRBV6-5 | - | TGTGCCAGCAGTTACTCGAGTCAGGGCTACGAGCAGTACTTC | CASSYSSQGYEQYF
TRBJ2-7 | - | TRBV11-3 | TRBD2 | TGTGCCAGCAGCTTGGAGGGACTAGCGGTCTACGAGCAGTACTTC | CASSLEGLAVYEQYF
TRBJ1-3 | - | TRBV25-1 | TRBD1 | TGTGCCAGCAGCCTGACAGGGTCGGGAAACACCATATATTTT | CASSLTGSGNTIYF
TRBJ1-2 | - | TRBV19 | - | TGTGCCAGTAGTCTCTGGGACTCGGGCTATGGCTACACCTTC | CASSLWDSGYGYTF
TRBJ1-6 | - | TRBV27 | TRBD1 | TGTGCCAGCAGTCCCGCTCCCATAGACAGGGGAAATAATTCACCCCTCCACTTT | CASSPAPIDRGNNSPLHF
TRBJ2-5 | - | TRBV15 | - | TGTGCCACCAGCAGAGCGAGGGGGACCCAGTACTTC | CATSRARGTQYF
TRBJ1-5 | - | TRBV5-8 | TRBD1 | TGTGCCAGCAGCTTGGGACAGGGGAGTCAGCCCCAGCATTTT | CASSLGQGSQPQHF
TRBJ2-1 | once | TRBV7-3 | - | TGTGCCAGCAGCTTAGGTCAGGGGAATAATGAGCAGTTCTTC | CASSLGQGNNEQFF
TRBJ2-7 | - | TRBV7-8 | TRBD2 | TGTGCCAGCAGCCAACTAGCGGGGAACCTCTACGAGCAGTACTTC | CASSQLAGNLYEQYF
TRBJ1-6 | - | TRBV9 | - | TGTGCCAGCAGCGTAGACGGTTCACCCCTCCACTTT | CASSVDGSPLHF
TRBJ2-1 | - | TRBV2 | - | TGTGCCAGCATCTCCACTAGCCTGTCCTACAATGAGCAGTTCTTC | CASISTSLSYNEQFF
TRBJ2-7 | - | TRBV6-1 | - | TGTGCCAGCAGTGAACATAGGTCCTACGAGCAGTACTTC | CASSEHRSYEQYF
TRBJ1-2 | once | TRBV23-1 | - | TGCGCCAGCAGAGGGATCTACGAAGCAGGGGTTTACCCTAACTATGGCTACACCTTC | CASRGIYEAGVYPNYGYTF
TRBJ2-7 | - | TRBV7-2 | - | TGTGCCAGCAGCCCGGGACCCTACGAGCAGTACTTC | CASSPGPYEQYF
TRBJ1-4 | - | TRBV28 | TRBD1 | TGTGCCAGCAGTACGGACAGGGTAGCGCATGAAAAACTGTTTTTT | CASSTDRVAHEKLFF
TRBJ2-7 | - | TRBV6-5 | - | TGTGCCAGCAGGTACCGCGGGGGCGCTTCCTACGAGCAGTACTTC | CASRYRGGASYEQYF
TRBJ1-1 | - | TRBV30 | TRBD1 | TGTGCCTGTACCGGGACAGGGGATGAAGCTTTCTTT | CACTGTGDEAFF
TRBJ2-1 | - | TRBV7-9 | - | TGTGCCAGCAGCTTAGCAGGGGACAATGAGCAGTTCTTC | CASSLAGDNEQFF